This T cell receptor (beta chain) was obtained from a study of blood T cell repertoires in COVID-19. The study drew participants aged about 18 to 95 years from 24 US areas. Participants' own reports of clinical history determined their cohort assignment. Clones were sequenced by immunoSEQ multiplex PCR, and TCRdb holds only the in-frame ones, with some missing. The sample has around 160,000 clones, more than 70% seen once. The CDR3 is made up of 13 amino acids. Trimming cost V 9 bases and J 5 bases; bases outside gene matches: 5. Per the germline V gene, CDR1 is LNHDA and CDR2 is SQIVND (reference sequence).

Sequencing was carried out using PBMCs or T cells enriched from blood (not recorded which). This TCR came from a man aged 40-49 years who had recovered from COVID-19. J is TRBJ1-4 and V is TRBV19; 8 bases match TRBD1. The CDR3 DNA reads TGTGCCAGCGCCGGGACAGGAAATGAAAAACTGTTTTTT. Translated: CASAGTGNEKLFF. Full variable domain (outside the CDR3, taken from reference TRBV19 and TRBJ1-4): DGGITQSPKYLFRKEGQNVTLSCEQNLNHDAMYWYRQDPGQGLRLIYYSQIVNDFQKGDIAEGYSVSREKKESFPLTVTSAQKNPTAFYLCASAGTGNEKLFFGSGTQLSVL.